The clone carrying this T cell receptor (beta chain) ranks as medium-sized in terms of frequency. Its antigen is unidentified. This entry is derived from a study of human CD8 memory T cell subsets. Study-level findings and limits: Among T cell receptor chains, only the beta chains were sequenced in this study.

Libraries of TCR beta chains were produced by 5' RACE (UMI-labeled). From the 5' RACE reads, TCRdb lists one entry per CDR3 protein and no DNA. The sample includes around 10,000 distinct CDR3 sequences. TSTEM referred to stem-like memory CD8+ T cells, which were CCR7+ PD-1- TIGIT-. RNA was obtained from duplicate vials of around 140,000 sorted CD8+ T cells per subset. The CDR3 is 13 amino acids. Sample: CD8+ stem-like memory T cells (TSCM and TCM) sorted from PBMCs. Subset indicated: stem-like memory CD8 T cells (TSTEM), CCR7+ PD-1- TIGIT-. The TCR sequence derives from a human donor in good health. The rearrangement joins TRBV12-3 or TRBV12-4 to TRBJ2-1. CDR3: CARDFTKSNEQFF.